These T cell receptor beta chains were read from a single sample in a study of T cell responses to AZD1222 COVID-19 vaccine. Only in-frame clones appear in the TCRdb table, and some are missing; sequencing was by immunoSEQ multiplex PCR. The sample holds about 150,000 clones, around 88% seen once. Here the sequenced sample was peripheral blood, taken on day 0 of AZD1222 vaccination. These receptors were obtained from an adult in good health. CDR3s include the opening cysteine and the closing phenylalanine or tryptophan. The D gene is left open where the match is weak. Size values are once, few and many counts, or a class for expanded clones, and some rows have none.

clone_size: many; v_call: TRBV6-4; d_call: TRBD2; j_call: TRBJ2-1; cdr3_aa: CASSLAAGDYNEQFF; cdr3_nt: TGTGCCAGCAGTCTTGCGGCGGGAGATTACAATGAGCAGTTCTTC
clone_size: NA; v_call: TRBV6-1; d_call: NA; j_call: TRBJ1-2; cdr3_aa: CASRPDGGSNYGYTF; cdr3_nt: TGTGCCAGCAGACCCGACGGGGGCAGTAACTATGGCTACACCTTC
clone_size: NA; v_call: TRBV7-2; d_call: TRBD2; j_call: TRBJ2-7; cdr3_aa: CASSHRTSGFRSYEQYF; cdr3_nt: TGTGCCAGCAGCCATAGGACTAGCGGGTTTCGCTCCTACGAGCAGTACTTC
clone_size: few; v_call: TRBV4-1; d_call: NA; j_call: TRBJ1-1; cdr3_aa: CASSRGGEAFF; cdr3_nt: TGCGCCAGCAGCAGGGGGGGTGAAGCTTTCTTT
clone_size: NA; v_call: TRBV19; d_call: TRBD1; j_call: TRBJ1-4; cdr3_aa: CASSISGQGTVKLFF; cdr3_nt: TGTGCCAGTAGTATCTCCGGACAGGGGACGGTAAAACTGTTTTTT
clone_size: NA; v_call: TRBV7-2; d_call: NA; j_call: TRBJ1-3; cdr3_aa: CASSTGVGGNTIYF; cdr3_nt: TGTGCCAGCAGCACCGGGGTAGGCGGAAACACCATATATTTT
clone_size: NA; v_call: TRBV5-1; d_call: NA; j_call: TRBJ1-5; cdr3_aa: CASSLEPNQPQHF; cdr3_nt: TGCGCCAGCAGCTTGGAACCCAATCAGCCCCAGCATTTT
clone_size: NA; v_call: TRBV5-1; d_call: NA; j_call: TRBJ1-5; cdr3_aa: CASRLDSSNQPQHF; cdr3_nt: TGCGCCAGCAGACTGGACAGCAGCAATCAGCCCCAGCATTTT
clone_size: NA; v_call: TRBV7-9; d_call: NA; j_call: TRBJ1-1; cdr3_aa: CASSLSGSNTEAFF; cdr3_nt: TGTGCCAGCAGCCTATCGGGGTCGAACACTGAAGCTTTCTTT
clone_size: NA; v_call: TRBV6-5; d_call: NA; j_call: TRBJ1-3; cdr3_aa: CASSYRGNSGNTIYF; cdr3_nt: TGTGCCAGCAGTTATAGAGGGAACTCTGGAAACACCATATATTTT
clone_size: NA; v_call: TRBV9; d_call: NA; j_call: TRBJ2-3; cdr3_aa: CASSVAPAGTDTQYF; cdr3_nt: TGTGCCAGCAGCGTAGCTCCAGCGGGCACAGATACGCAGTATTTT
clone_size: NA; v_call: TRBV27; d_call: NA; j_call: TRBJ1-1; cdr3_aa: CASPDSRGKNTEAFF; cdr3_nt: TGTGCCAGCCCCGACTCGAGAGGGAAAAACACTGAAGCTTTCTTT
clone_size: NA; v_call: TRBV19; d_call: NA; j_call: TRBJ1-1; cdr3_aa: CASSVQVNTEAFF; cdr3_nt: TGTGCCAGTAGTGTACAGGTGAACACTGAAGCTTTCTTT
clone_size: NA; v_call: TRBV9; d_call: NA; j_call: TRBJ1-3; cdr3_aa: CASSVDGARSGNTIYF; cdr3_nt: TGTGCCAGCAGCGTAGATGGGGCCCGCTCTGGAAACACCATATATTTT
clone_size: NA; v_call: TRBV3-1/TRBV3-2; d_call: NA; j_call: TRBJ1-1; cdr3_aa: CASSQEGAGEVTEAFF; cdr3_nt: TGTGCCAGCAGCCAAGAGGGCGCGGGAGAGGTCACTGAAGCTTTCTTT
clone_size: NA; v_call: TRBV19; d_call: NA; j_call: TRBJ2-5; cdr3_aa: CASSMVGPETQYF; cdr3_nt: TGTGCCAGTAGTATGGTGGGACCAGAGACCCAGTACTTC
clone_size: NA; v_call: TRBV2; d_call: TRBD2; j_call: TRBJ2-2; cdr3_aa: CASKGLAGTGELFF; cdr3_nt: TGTGCCAGCAAAGGACTAGCGGGCACCGGGGAGCTGTTTTTT
clone_size: NA; v_call: TRBV7-6; d_call: TRBD1; j_call: TRBJ1-4; cdr3_aa: CASSDNRGGGEKLFF; cdr3_nt: TGTGCCAGCAGCGATAACAGGGGGGGAGGCGAAAAACTGTTTTTT
clone_size: NA; v_call: TRBV6-2/TRBV6-3; d_call: NA; j_call: TRBJ2-1; cdr3_aa: CASSYPPVYEQFF; cdr3_nt: TGTGCCAGCAGTTACCCCCCAGTATATGAGCAGTTCTTC
clone_size: few; v_call: TRBV7-6; d_call: NA; j_call: TRBJ1-2; cdr3_aa: CASSGRGNYGYTF; cdr3_nt: TGTGCCAGCTCGGGCCGCGGGAACTATGGCTACACCTTC
clone_size: NA; v_call: TRBV19; d_call: NA; j_call: TRBJ2-7; cdr3_aa: CASSLGSFSYEQYF; cdr3_nt: TGTGCCAGTAGTCTCGGCAGTTTCTCCTACGAGCAGTACTTC
clone_size: NA; v_call: TRBV5-1; d_call: NA; j_call: TRBJ2-2; cdr3_aa: CASSGPRGGTGELFF; cdr3_nt: TGCGCCAGCAGCGGGCCTCGAGGCGGCACCGGGGAGCTGTTTTTT
clone_size: NA; v_call: TRBV11-2; d_call: NA; j_call: TRBJ1-2; cdr3_aa: CASSLAPGRGAQPYTF; cdr3_nt: TGTGCCAGCAGCTTAGCCCCGGGACGGGGGGCTCAACCTTACACCTTC
clone_size: NA; v_call: TRBV28; d_call: NA; j_call: TRBJ2-2; cdr3_aa: CASSLRRNTGELFF; cdr3_nt: TGTGCCAGCAGTTTAAGACGGAACACCGGGGAGCTGTTTTTT
clone_size: NA; v_call: TRBV5-1; d_call: NA; j_call: TRBJ1-3; cdr3_aa: CASSLQGTGNTIYF; cdr3_nt: TGCGCCAGCAGCTTACAGGGAACAGGAAACACCATATATTTT
clone_size: NA; v_call: TRBV6-5; d_call: NA; j_call: TRBJ1-2; cdr3_aa: CASSYGRGPNYGYTF; cdr3_nt: TGTGCCAGCAGTTACGGCAGGGGACCCAACTATGGCTACACCTTC
clone_size: NA; v_call: TRBV6-2/TRBV6-3; d_call: NA; j_call: TRBJ2-1; cdr3_aa: CASSYAALANLYNEQFF; cdr3_nt: TGTGCCAGCAGTTACGCCGCGCTAGCCAACCTCTACAATGAGCAGTTCTTC
clone_size: NA; v_call: TRBV4-3; d_call: NA; j_call: TRBJ1-2; cdr3_aa: CASSQQTAANYGYTF; cdr3_nt: TGCGCCAGCAGCCAACAGACGGCTGCTAACTATGGCTACACCTTC
clone_size: NA; v_call: TRBV28; d_call: NA; j_call: TRBJ1-2; cdr3_aa: CASSSLGAGYTF; cdr3_nt: TGTGCCAGCAGTTCCCTAGGTGCAGGGTACACCTTC
clone_size: NA; v_call: TRBV18; d_call: TRBD1; j_call: TRBJ1-4; cdr3_aa: CASSSGGTNEKLFF; cdr3_nt: TGTGCCAGCTCATCAGGGGGCACTAATGAAAAACTGTTTTTT
clone_size: NA; v_call: TRBV18; d_call: NA; j_call: TRBJ1-3; cdr3_aa: CASSPPHGGSGNTIYF; cdr3_nt: TGTGCCAGCTCACCACCTCACGGGGGCTCTGGAAACACCATATATTTT
clone_size: NA; v_call: TRBV12-3/TRBV12-4; d_call: NA; j_call: TRBJ2-7; cdr3_aa: CASSTTYEQYF; cdr3_nt: TGTGCCAGCAGCACCACCTACGAGCAGTACTTC
clone_size: NA; v_call: TRBV28; d_call: NA; j_call: TRBJ1-3; cdr3_aa: CATLRDRTGNTIYF; cdr3_nt: TGTGCCACTCTCAGAGACAGAACTGGAAACACCATATATTTT
clone_size: NA; v_call: TRBV19; d_call: NA; j_call: TRBJ1-1; cdr3_aa: CASSPRGDNTEAFF; cdr3_nt: TGTGCCAGTAGTCCGAGAGGGGACAACACTGAAGCTTTCTTT
clone_size: NA; v_call: TRBV23-1; d_call: TRBD1; j_call: TRBJ1-1; cdr3_aa: CASSDPGTGYRVAFF; cdr3_nt: TGCGCCAGCAGCGACCCCGGGACAGGGTATAGGGTAGCTTTCTTT
clone_size: NA; v_call: TRBV4-2; d_call: NA; j_call: TRBJ1-2; cdr3_aa: CASSQGSELNYGYTF; cdr3_nt: TGTGCCAGCAGCCAAGGCTCAGAACTTAACTATGGCTACACCTTC
clone_size: once; v_call: TRBV11-3; d_call: TRBD2; j_call: TRBJ2-3; cdr3_aa: CASSDRGGSGGPSTDTQYF; cdr3_nt: TGTGCCAGCAGCGACCGTGGGGGTAGCGGGGGGCCCAGCACAGATACGCAGTATTTT
clone_size: NA; v_call: TRBV6-2/TRBV6-3; d_call: NA; j_call: TRBJ2-7; cdr3_aa: CASSYVPRDNSYEQYF; cdr3_nt: TGTGCCAGCAGTTACGTCCCCCGGGACAACTCCTACGAGCAGTACTTC
clone_size: NA; v_call: TRBV28; d_call: NA; j_call: TRBJ2-7; cdr3_aa: CASRPGQTSYEQYF; cdr3_nt: TGTGCCAGCCGCCCTGGACAGACCTCCTACGAGCAGTACTTC
clone_size: NA; v_call: TRBV18; d_call: NA; j_call: TRBJ1-5; cdr3_aa: CASSLDGNQPQHF; cdr3_nt: TGTGCCAGCTCACTGGACGGGAATCAGCCCCAGCATTTT
clone_size: NA; v_call: TRBV6-5; d_call: NA; j_call: TRBJ1-5; cdr3_aa: CASSWNDENQPQHF; cdr3_nt: TGTGCCAGCAGCTGGAACGATGAAAATCAGCCCCAGCATTTT
clone_size: NA; v_call: TRBV9; d_call: NA; j_call: TRBJ2-3; cdr3_aa: CASGLGLSTDTQYF; cdr3_nt: TGTGCCAGCGGGCTAGGGCTTAGCACAGATACGCAGTATTTT
clone_size: NA; v_call: TRBV7-9; d_call: NA; j_call: TRBJ1-4; cdr3_aa: CASSLSVSGLAGEKLFF; cdr3_nt: TGTGCCAGCAGCTTAAGCGTGTCGGGCCTTGCGGGGGAAAAACTGTTTTTT
clone_size: NA; v_call: TRBV6-2/TRBV6-3; d_call: NA; j_call: TRBJ1-1; cdr3_aa: CASSYRPQGNTEAFF; cdr3_nt: TGTGCCAGCAGTTACAGGCCACAAGGGAACACTGAAGCTTTCTTT
clone_size: NA; v_call: TRBV5-1; d_call: NA; j_call: TRBJ1-1; cdr3_aa: CASRVGIWTQMNTEAFF; cdr3_nt: TGCGCCAGCAGAGTGGGGATTTGGACCCAAATGAACACTGAAGCTTTCTTT
clone_size: NA; v_call: TRBV5-6; d_call: NA; j_call: TRBJ1-5; cdr3_aa: CASSLYSGVNQPQHF; cdr3_nt: TGTGCCAGCAGCTTGTATTCCGGGGTCAATCAGCCCCAGCATTTT
clone_size: once; v_call: TRBV25-1; d_call: NA; j_call: TRBJ1-6; cdr3_aa: CASSEPGGSAPLHF; cdr3_nt: TGTGCCAGCAGTGAACCCGGAGGGAGCGCACCCCTCCACTTT
clone_size: NA; v_call: TRBV5-4; d_call: NA; j_call: TRBJ1-2; cdr3_aa: CASSPLSNRGYTF; cdr3_nt: TGTGCCAGCAGTCCTCTCTCGAACCGGGGCTACACCTTC
clone_size: NA; v_call: TRBV19; d_call: NA; j_call: TRBJ2-3; cdr3_aa: CASSLGYRRPRGDTQYF; cdr3_nt: TGTGCCAGTAGTTTGGGTTACAGGCGACCGCGAGGGGATACGCAGTATTTT
clone_size: NA; v_call: TRBV6-6; d_call: NA; j_call: TRBJ1-4; cdr3_aa: CASSYSSKSNEKLFF; cdr3_nt: TGTGCCAGCAGTTACTCTTCGAAGTCCAATGAAAAACTGTTTTTT
clone_size: NA; v_call: TRBV28; d_call: TRBD1; j_call: TRBJ2-2; cdr3_aa: CASSLGDRGSGELFF; cdr3_nt: TGTGCCAGCAGTTTAGGGGACAGGGGGTCCGGGGAGCTGTTTTTT
clone_size: NA; v_call: TRBV12-3/TRBV12-4; d_call: TRBD1; j_call: TRBJ2-7; cdr3_aa: CASRTGGHYEQYF; cdr3_nt: TGTGCCAGCAGGACAGGGGGGCACTACGAGCAGTACTTC
clone_size: once; v_call: TRBV6-2/TRBV6-3; d_call: TRBD1; j_call: TRBJ2-7; cdr3_aa: CASSSQGQKYEQYF; cdr3_nt: TGTGCCAGCAGTTCCCAGGGACAGAAATACGAGCAGTACTTC
clone_size: few; v_call: TRBV2; d_call: TRBD1; j_call: TRBJ1-2; cdr3_aa: CATLSGTGDGYTF; cdr3_nt: TGTGCCACTTTATCCGGGACAGGCGATGGCTACACCTTC
clone_size: once; v_call: TRBV9; d_call: NA; j_call: TRBJ2-7; cdr3_aa: CASSVKGGYEQYF; cdr3_nt: TGTGCCAGCAGCGTAAAAGGGGGCTACGAGCAGTACTTC
clone_size: NA; v_call: TRBV27; d_call: TRBD1; j_call: TRBJ1-1; cdr3_aa: CASSFRNRGTEAFF; cdr3_nt: TGTGCCAGCAGTTTTCGAAACAGGGGCACTGAAGCTTTCTTT
clone_size: NA; v_call: TRBV7-2; d_call: NA; j_call: TRBJ1-4; cdr3_aa: CASSLESTNEKLFF; cdr3_nt: TGTGCCAGCAGCTTAGAGTCAACTAATGAAAAACTGTTTTTT
clone_size: NA; v_call: TRBV4-2; d_call: TRBD2; j_call: TRBJ2-7; cdr3_aa: CASSRSSGGAIGSEQYF; cdr3_nt: TGTGCCAGCAGCCGGAGTAGCGGGGGGGCCATTGGAAGCGAGCAGTACTTC
clone_size: NA; v_call: TRBV6-6; d_call: NA; j_call: TRBJ2-3; cdr3_aa: CASIPGPDPTDTQYF; cdr3_nt: TGTGCCAGCATACCGGGACCCGACCCCACAGATACGCAGTATTTT